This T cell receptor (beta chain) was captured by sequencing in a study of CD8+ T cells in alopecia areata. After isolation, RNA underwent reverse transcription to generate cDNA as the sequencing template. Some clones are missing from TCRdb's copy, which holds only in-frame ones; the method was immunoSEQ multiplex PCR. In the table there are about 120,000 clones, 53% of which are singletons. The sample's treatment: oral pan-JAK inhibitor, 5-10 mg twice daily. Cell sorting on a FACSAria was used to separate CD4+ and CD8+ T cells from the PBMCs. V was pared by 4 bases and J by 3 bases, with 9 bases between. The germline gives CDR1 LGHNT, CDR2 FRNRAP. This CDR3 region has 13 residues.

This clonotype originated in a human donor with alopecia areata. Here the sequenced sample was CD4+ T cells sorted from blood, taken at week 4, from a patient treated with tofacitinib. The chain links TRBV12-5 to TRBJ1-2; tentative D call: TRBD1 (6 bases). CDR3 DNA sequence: TGTGCTAGTGGTTCGGGGGGGCACTATGGCTACACCTTC. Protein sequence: CASGSGGHYGYTF.